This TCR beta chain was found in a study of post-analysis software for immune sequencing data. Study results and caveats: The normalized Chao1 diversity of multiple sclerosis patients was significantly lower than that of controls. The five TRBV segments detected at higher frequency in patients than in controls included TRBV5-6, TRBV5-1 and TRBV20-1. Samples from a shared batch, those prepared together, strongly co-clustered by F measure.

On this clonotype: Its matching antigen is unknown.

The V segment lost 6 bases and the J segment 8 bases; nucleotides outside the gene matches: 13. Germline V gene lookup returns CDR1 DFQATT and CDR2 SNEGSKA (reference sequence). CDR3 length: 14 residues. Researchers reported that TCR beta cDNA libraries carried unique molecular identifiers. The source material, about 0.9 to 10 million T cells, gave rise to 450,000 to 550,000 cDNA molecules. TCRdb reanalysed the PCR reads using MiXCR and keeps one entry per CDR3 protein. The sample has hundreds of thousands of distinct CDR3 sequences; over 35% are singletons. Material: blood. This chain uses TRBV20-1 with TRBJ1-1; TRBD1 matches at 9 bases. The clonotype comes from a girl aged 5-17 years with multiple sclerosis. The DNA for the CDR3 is TGCAGTGCCGCCTCCGGGACAGGGAATTCCGAAGCTTTCTTT. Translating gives CSAASGTGNSEAFF.